A selection of T cell receptor beta chains follows, all from one sample in a study of cytomegalovirus exposure and HLA in healthy donors. Measured with immunoSEQ multiplex PCR; TCRdb has only the in-frame clones, and not every one. The top ten hold just under 3% of the sample, which has some 180,000 clones, roughly 79% seen once. Source material: PBMCs. These receptors were taken from a male donor in good health and CMV-seronegative. The CDR3 runs from the conserved cysteine through the conserved F or W. A D gene is named only where the DNA matches it firmly. Where a row states a size, it is once, few, many or the class of an expanded clone; other rows omit it.

V gene: TRBV6-4
D gene: -
clone size: -
J gene: TRBJ2-1
CDR3 protein: CASSSRSGASKNEQFF
CDR3 DNA: TGTGCCAGCAGCTCTCGGAGCGGAGCGAGTAAGAATGAGCAGTTCTTC

V gene: TRBV4-1
D gene: TRBD1
clone size: -
J gene: TRBJ1-5
CDR3 protein: CASSQTGGNQPQHF
CDR3 DNA: TGCGCCAGCAGCCAAACAGGGGGCAATCAGCCCCAGCATTTT

V gene: TRBV9
D gene: -
clone size: -
J gene: TRBJ2-7
CDR3 protein: CASSVDGGTSYEQYF
CDR3 DNA: TGTGCCAGCAGCGTAGATGGCGGGACCTCCTACGAGCAGTACTTC

V gene: TRBV4-3
D gene: TRBD1
clone size: -
J gene: TRBJ2-7
CDR3 protein: CASSPGQGRYEQYF
CDR3 DNA: TGCGCCAGCAGCCCGGGACAGGGGAGATACGAGCAGTACTTC

V gene: TRBV7-2
D gene: TRBD1
clone size: few
J gene: TRBJ2-2
CDR3 protein: CASSQRTGYTGELFF
CDR3 DNA: TGTGCCAGCAGTCAACGGACAGGGTATACCGGGGAGCTGTTTTTT

V gene: TRBV30
D gene: -
clone size: few
J gene: TRBJ2-3
CDR3 protein: CAWGSGSTDTQYF
CDR3 DNA: TGTGCCTGGGGAAGCGGGAGCACAGATACGCAGTATTTT

V gene: TRBV15
D gene: TRBD2
clone size: few
J gene: TRBJ2-7
CDR3 protein: CATSRDAGGYYEQYF
CDR3 DNA: TGTGCCACCAGCAGAGATGCCGGGGGGTACTACGAGCAGTACTTC

V gene: TRBV23-1
D gene: TRBD1
clone size: -
J gene: TRBJ2-2
CDR3 protein: CASSQPGGRDRGQPCANTGELFF
CDR3 DNA: TGCGCCAGCAGTCAGCCTGGAGGCCGGGACAGGGGGCAACCATGCGCGAACACCGGGGAGCTGTTTTTT

V gene: TRBV5-1
D gene: TRBD1
clone size: -
J gene: TRBJ2-7
CDR3 protein: CASSTGQVINEQYF
CDR3 DNA: TGCGCCAGCAGTACGGGACAGGTTATAAACGAGCAGTACTTC

V gene: TRBV7-9
D gene: -
clone size: -
J gene: TRBJ1-3
CDR3 protein: CASSLGNSGNTIYF
CDR3 DNA: TGTGCCAGCAGCTTGGGCAACTCTGGAAACACCATATATTTT

V gene: TRBV19
D gene: -
clone size: -
J gene: TRBJ1-5
CDR3 protein: CASSSGGSNQPQHF
CDR3 DNA: TGTGCCAGTAGTTCCGGGGGGAGCAATCAGCCCCAGCATTTT

V gene: TRBV6-1
D gene: -
clone size: -
J gene: TRBJ1-4
CDR3 protein: CASSVSWPNEKLFF
CDR3 DNA: TGTGCCAGCAGTGTTAGCTGGCCGAATGAAAAACTGTTTTTT

V gene: TRBV7-8
D gene: TRBD2
clone size: -
J gene: TRBJ2-7
CDR3 protein: CASSTPPGLAGGPIYEQYF
CDR3 DNA: TGTGCCAGCAGCACTCCTCCGGGACTAGCGGGAGGGCCTATTTACGAGCAGTACTTC